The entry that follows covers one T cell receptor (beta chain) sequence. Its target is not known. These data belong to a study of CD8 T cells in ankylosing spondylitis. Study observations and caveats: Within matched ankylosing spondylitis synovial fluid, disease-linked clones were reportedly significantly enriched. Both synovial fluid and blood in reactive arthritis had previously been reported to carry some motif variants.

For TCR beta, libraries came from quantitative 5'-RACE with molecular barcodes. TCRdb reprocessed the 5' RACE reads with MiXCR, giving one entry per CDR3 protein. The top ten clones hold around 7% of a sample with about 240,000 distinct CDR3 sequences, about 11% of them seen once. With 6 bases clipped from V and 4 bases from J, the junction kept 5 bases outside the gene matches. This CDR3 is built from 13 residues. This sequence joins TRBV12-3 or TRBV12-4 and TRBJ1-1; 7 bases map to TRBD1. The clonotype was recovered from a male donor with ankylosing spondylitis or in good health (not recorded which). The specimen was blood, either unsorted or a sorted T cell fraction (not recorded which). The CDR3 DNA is TGTGCCAGCAGACCCGACAGGGTCACTGAAGCTTTCTTT. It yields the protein CASRPDRVTEAFF.